This T cell receptor beta chain is from a study of cytomegalovirus exposure and HLA in healthy donors. Whole-study results and caveats: Presence/absence results assume similar sequencing depth per donor, which may not hold.

The ends were cut back, 5 bases at V and 0 bases at J, with 7 bases in the middle. Germline V gene lookup returns CDR1 SSHAT and CDR2 FNYEAQ (reference sequence). The length of the CDR3 is 13 residues. 13 Jbeta primers and 60 Vbeta primers were used for the PCR. Method: immunoSEQ multiplex PCR; TCRdb's copy keeps in-frame clones and lacks some. The sample records approximately 120,000 clones, more than 80% being singletons. Details on this clone: What it recognizes is unknown.

Sequenced material: PBMCs. The receptor comes from a woman aged 25 to 39 in good health and CMV-seropositive. The chain uses TRBV7-7 and TRBJ1-1, with D unresolved. CDR3 region: CASSQLMNTEAFF. For the CDR3, the DNA is TGTGCCAGCAGCCAACTTATGAACACTGAAGCTTTCTTT.